A selection of T cell receptor beta chains follows, all from one sample in a study of T cell repertoires in cytomegalovirus infection. Each CDR3 protein gets one entry after TCRdb re-called the reads with MiXCR. The data hold approximately 320,000 distinct CDR3 sequences, with 9.5% observed a single time. Sequencing was performed on PBMCs. These receptors were collected from a human donor in good health (CMV status not recorded). Some clones in this sample may be carry-over from other donors' samples. Each CDR3 is given with its conserved first and last residue. The D gene is left open where the match is weak. Where a row states a size, it is once, few, many or the class of an expanded clone; other rows omit it.

TRBV6-1	TRBJ2-3	-	few	TGTGCCAGCAGTGAAGCGGGGGGGCCCACAGATACGCAGTATTTT	CASSEAGGPTDTQYF
TRBV28	TRBJ2-7	-	few	TGTGCCAGCAGTGGTAATTACGAGCAGTACTTC	CASSGNYEQYF
TRBV7-2	TRBJ2-5	-	few	TGTGCCAGCAGGCCCGGGGCGGGCTTCCTCCAAGAGACCCAGTACTTC	CASRPGAGFLQETQYF
TRBV3-1	TRBJ2-1	-	-	TGTGCCAGCAGCCAAGAGGGTCGGGGACTGAGTAATGAGCAGTTCTTC	CASSQEGRGLSNEQFF
TRBV20-1	TRBJ2-1	-	-	TGCAGTGCTGTTCTTTACAATGAGCAGTTCTTC	CSAVLYNEQFF
TRBV19	TRBJ1-4	-	-	TGTGCCAGTAGTCCTTGGGACATCAATGAAAAACTGTTTTTT	CASSPWDINEKLFF
TRBV7-2	TRBJ2-3	TRBD1	many	TGTGCCAGCACCCGCCGGACAGGCCCCAAGGGCACAGATACGCAGTATTTT	CASTRRTGPKGTDTQYF
TRBV12-3/TRBV12-4	TRBJ1-1	-	-	TGTGCCAGCAGGACACTGAACACTGAAGCTTTCTTT	CASRTLNTEAFF
TRBV19	TRBJ2-2	TRBD1	few	TGTGCCAGTACCACGGACAGGGCGTATATGGCCGGGGAGCTGTTTTTT	CASTTDRAYMAGELFF
TRBV5-1	TRBJ2-5	-	few	TGCGCCAGCGTACCCCTCGGGACTGCACAAGAGACCCAGTACTTC	CASVPLGTAQETQYF
TRBV15	TRBJ2-1	TRBD2	few	TGTGCCACCAGCAGAGGGGATAGCGGGAGGGCAGAAGAGCAGTTCTTC	CATSRGDSGRAEEQFF
TRBV4-3	TRBJ2-3	-	many	TGCGCCAGCAGCCAAGATCAGGCTAGATTGACAGATACGCAGTATTTT	CASSQDQARLTDTQYF
TRBV7-8	TRBJ1-2	-	few	TGTGCCAGCAGCTCCAGGGGCCCCAACTATGGCTACACCTTC	CASSSRGPNYGYTF
TRBV5-6	TRBJ2-2	-	-	TGTGCCAGCAGCTTGTGGGGGCAAAGCACCGGGGAGCTGTTTTTT	CASSLWGQSTGELFF
TRBV28	TRBJ1-1	-	-	TGTGCCAGCAGTCTCTCCTTCGACAGGAGCAACACTGAAGCTTTCTTT	CASSLSFDRSNTEAFF
TRBV4-2	TRBJ2-7	-	many	TGTGCCAGCAGCCAGCCCCTGGACGAGCAGTACTTC	CASSQPLDEQYF
TRBV28	TRBJ1-1	-	-	TGTGCCAGCAGTATACTGACAAAAACTGAAGCTTTCTTT	CASSILTKTEAFF
TRBV20-1	TRBJ2-5	TRBD2	-	TGCAGTGCTAGAGACCCCCGAGCGGGAGAACAAGAGACCCAGTACTTC	CSARDPRAGEQETQYF
TRBV12-3/TRBV12-4	TRBJ1-2	-	many	TGTGCCAGCAGTTCCACCCTGGGCAGGGGACCCTATGGCTACACCTTC	CASSSTLGRGPYGYTF
TRBV7-4	TRBJ2-7	-	few	TGTGCCAGCAGCTTAGTTTACTTCGGGGTTGTCCACTACGAGCAGTACTTC	CASSLVYFGVVHYEQYF
TRBV19	TRBJ2-1	TRBD2	few	TGTGCCAGTAGTTGGCGGGAGGTTAGCCCCTACAATGAGCAGTTCTTC	CASSWREVSPYNEQFF
TRBV12-3/TRBV12-4	TRBJ2-1	-	-	TGTGCCAGCAGTTTCGGGCCTAGGGGTATTGGCTCCTACAATGAGCAGTTCTTC	CASSFGPRGIGSYNEQFF
TRBV5-1	TRBJ1-2	-	many	TGCGCCAGCACGCAGGGTTCTTCTAACTATGGCTACACCTTC	CASTQGSSNYGYTF
TRBV4-3	TRBJ1-3	-	few	TGCGCCAGCAGCCAAGAGGGTGGTACAGCTGGAAACACCATATATTTT	CASSQEGGTAGNTIYF
TRBV7-2	TRBJ1-1	-	-	TGTGCCAGCAGCTTAGCCTATGGGGCTCACACTGAAGCTTTCTTT	CASSLAYGAHTEAFF
TRBV6-6	TRBJ2-7	-	few	TGTGCCAGCAGTTACGACCCCCGTGCCTACGAGCAGTACTTC	CASSYDPRAYEQYF
TRBV6-8	TRBJ1-5	TRBD1	few	TGTGCCAGCAGGCGGACAGGGCACAATCAGCCCCAGCATTTT	CASRRTGHNQPQHF
TRBV19	TRBJ2-7	-	many	TGTGCCAGTAGTATCCTCGAGTCCTACGAGCAGTACTTC	CASSILESYEQYF
TRBV7-6	TRBJ2-7	TRBD1	many	TGTGCCAGCAGCTTAGGGCCGGGACAGGCGAAGGGCGAGCAGTACTTC	CASSLGPGQAKGEQYF
TRBV5-1	TRBJ1-2	-	few	TGCGCCAGCAGCTTGGATTCCAGCCATGGCTACACCTTC	CASSLDSSHGYTF
TRBV20-1	TRBJ1-2	-	few	TGCAGTGCTAGTACGCGGGGCAACTATGGCTACACCTTC	CSASTRGNYGYTF
TRBV20-1	TRBJ1-2	TRBD1	many	TGCAGTGCTAGTGACAGGGGATCGGGTGGCTACACCTTC	CSASDRGSGGYTF
TRBV7-2	TRBJ2-6	-	many	TGTGCCAGCAGCCCGGTTAGCAAATTTCACTCTGGGGCCAACGTCCTGACTTTC	CASSPVSKFHSGANVLTF
TRBV7-9	TRBJ2-1	-	many	TGTGCCAGCAGCCCCTCCGCCTTTGGTGAGCAGTTCTTC	CASSPSAFGEQFF
TRBV7-2	TRBJ1-4	-	-	TGTGCCAGCAGCCCCCGGCCCCTAGGGGCGGGGGAAAAACTGTTTTTT	CASSPRPLGAGEKLFF